The 18 T cell receptor beta chains below were found in one sample sequenced in a study of blood T cells in healthy people across ages. Combining a sample-barcoded 5' primer with a J-beta primer mix, a second PCR ran for about 7 to 11 cycles. TCRdb passed the 5' RACE reads through MiXCR, listing each CDR3 protein once. The repertoire holds about 780,000 distinct CDR3 sequences, with around two thirds as singletons. Sequenced: blood. These receptors all stem from a man aged 30 to 45 in good health.

The chain has TRBV28 and TRBJ2-7; maybe TRBD2 (6 bases). The CDR3 runs to 12 residues. Trimming pared 4 bases from V and 6 bases from J, leaving 10 bases between. CDR1 and CDR2 from the germline V gene are MDHEN and SYDVKM. The CDR3 DNA reads as TGTGCCAGCAGTTCGGGACTTCCCGAGCAGTACTTC. Protein product: CASSSGLPEQYF.

The J gene is TRBJ2-7, the V gene TRBV4-3; maybe TRBD1 (6 bases). This CDR3 has 16 amino acids. CDR1 LGHNA and CDR2 YSLEER come from the germline V gene. V was cut by 1 base and J by 2 bases, with 15 bases left in between. CDR3 nucleotides: TGCGCCAGCAGCCAAGGCTCTTGGACAGCGCCCTACGAGCAGTACTTC. This codes for CASSQGSWTAPYEQYF.

The J gene is TRBJ1-4, the V gene TRBV15; D unclear. The germline V and J ends were trimmed by 5 bases and 0 bases, with 13 bases remaining between them. CDR3 length: 16 residues. Germline assignment: CDR1 LNHNV and CDR2 YYDKDF (reference sequence). The CDR3 reads CATSPRPPATNEKLFF. CDR3 coding DNA: TGTGCCACCAGCCCGAGGCCACCCGCAACTAATGAAAAACTGTTTTTT. The full variable domain, its missing parts supplied by reference TRBV15 and TRBJ1-4, is DAMVIQNPRYQVTQFGKPVTLSCSQTLNHNVMYWYQQKSSQAPKLLFHYYDKDFNNEADTPDNFQSRRPNTSFCFLDIRSPGLGDTAMYLCATSPRPPATNEKLFFGSGTQLSVL.

The chain carries TRBV7-9 and TRBJ1-2; perhaps TRBD1 as D (6 bases). V was trimmed by 7 bases and J by 3 bases, leaving 12 bases between them. The CDR3 contains 13 residues. Germline V gives CDR1 SEHNR, CDR2 FQNEAQ (reference sequence). DNA of the CDR3: TGTGCCAGCATCGGCGGGGGCTACTATGGCTACACCTTC. Amino acids: CASIGGGYYGYTF.

The chain combines TRBV29-1 with TRBJ2-3; TRBD2 might be the D (5 bases). In germline, CDR1 is SQVTM, CDR2 ANQGSEA. This CDR3 contains 16 residues. V lost 0 bases, J lost 0 bases, and 13 bases lay in between. The CDR3 reads CSVEDPLAESTDTQYF. CDR3 DNA sequence: TGCAGCGTTGAAGATCCCCTAGCCGAGAGCACAGATACGCAGTATTTT.

The chain employs TRBV12-3 or TRBV12-4 and TRBJ2-2; D remains unclear. The CDR3 spans 13 residues. Between the trimmed V and J ends, which lost 5 bases and 6 bases, there was a span of 10 bases. CDR3 amino acids: CASSLPVSGELFF. The CDR3 DNA reads as TGTGCCAGCAGTCTCCCAGTATCCGGGGAGCTGTTTTTT.

This chain links TRBV14 with TRBJ2-7, with 8 bases that match TRBD2. Germline V gene sequence: CDR1 SGHDN, CDR2 FVKESK. The CDR3 is 15 residues long. Losses at the gene ends were 8 bases for V and 3 bases for J; bases not matched to a gene: 12. CDR3 region: CASSGRRGAHYEQYF. The CDR3 region has the DNA TGTGCCAGCTCCGGTCGGCGGGGGGCCCACTACGAGCAGTACTTC.

The sample holds a few counts of this clonotype. This chain joins TRBV11-2 and TRBJ2-7; D unresolved. V lost 3 bases and J lost 3, with 12 bases in between. This CDR3 is 14 amino acids long. Germline assignment: CDR1 SGHAT and CDR2 FQNNGV. The CDR3 protein is CASSLVEGLYEQYF. The CDR3 coding sequence is TGTGCCAGCAGCTTGGTCGAAGGGCTCTACGAGCAGTACTTC.

This chain uses TRBV7-9 with TRBJ2-5, with 9 bases aligning to TRBD1. J lost 4 bases, V lost 5 bases, and 8 bases had no gene match. There are 15 residues in the CDR3. CDR1 is SEHNR and CDR2 is FQNEAQ in the germline V gene (reference sequence). The CDR3 loop is CASSQGTGYGETQYF. Written as DNA, the CDR3 is TGTGCCAGCAGCCAAGGGACAGGGTACGGAGAGACCCAGTACTTC.

This sequence joins TRBV13 and TRBJ2-1; D gene unclear. This CDR3 contains 13 residues. The V gene lost 3 bases and the J gene lost 4 bases, with 7 bases spanning the gap. Germline values: CDR1 PRHDT, CDR2 FYEKMQ (reference sequence). The CDR3 sequence is CASSLGKYNEQFF. CDR3 nucleotide sequence: TGTGCCAGCAGCTTGGGAAAATACAATGAGCAGTTCTTC.

The chain carries TRBV20-1 and TRBJ1-5; 8 bases are a match to TRBD1. This CDR3 is built from 16 residues. The V and J ends lost 8 bases and 0 bases, in that order; junction bases with no gene match: 12. Per the germline V gene, CDR1 is DFQATT and CDR2 is SNEGSKA (reference sequence). The CDR3 here is CSTKTGEEYSNQPQHF. CDR3 nucleotides: TGCAGTACCAAGACAGGGGAGGAATATAGCAATCAGCCCCAGCATTTT.

The gene calls are TRBV7-2 and TRBJ2-3; D might be TRBD1 (6 bases). The CDR3 spans 15 residues. Germline values: CDR1 SGHTA, CDR2 FQGNSA. The V end lost 4 bases, the J end lost 3 bases, and 14 bases lay between the germline ends. In DNA form, the CDR3 reads TGTGCCAGCAGCTCTCCAGGGGAAAGAACAGATACGCAGTATTTT. It yields the protein CASSSPGERTDTQYF.

V is TRBV4-3 and J is TRBJ2-3; possible D gene TRBD1, 6 bases. The CDR3 is 15 residues long. The V end was cut by 3 bases, the J end by 0 bases, with 10 bases between. Germline lookup yields CDR1 LGHNA and CDR2 YSLEER. The CDR3 here is CASSHIQGSTDTQYF. Written as DNA, the CDR3 is TGCGCCAGCAGCCACATACAGGGTAGCACAGATACGCAGTATTTT.

The chain employs TRBV29-1 and TRBJ2-7; 9 positions match TRBD1. The V gene end was trimmed by 3 bases and the J gene end by 4 bases; junction bases not matched to a gene: 4. The CDR3 extends over 13 amino acids. In germline, CDR1 is SQVTM, CDR2 ANQGSEA. CDR3 in amino acids: CSVDGTGKYEQYF. CDR3 DNA: TGCAGCGTTGACGGGACAGGGAAATACGAGCAGTACTTC.

The chain is built from TRBV4-3 and TRBJ1-4, with 7 positions matching TRBD1. Germline V CDR1 and CDR2: LGHNA, YSLEER. Losses at the gene ends were 2 bases for V and 8 bases for J; bases not matched to a gene: 11. The CDR3 length is 16 residues. CDR3 in DNA: TGCGCCAGCAGCCAACTCCAGACAGGGTCAGGAGAAAAACTGTTTTTT. Translated: CASSQLQTGSGEKLFF.

This clonotype was seen a handful of times. The CDR3, as DNA: TGCAGCGGACTCTCGGACAGGGCGGGCTATGGCTACACCTTC. Amino acids: CSGLSDRAGYGYTF. The gene calls are TRBV29-1 and TRBJ1-2; TRBD1 matches 8 bases. Unmatched junction bases numbered 11, after V lost 7 bases and J lost 4 bases. Germline CDR1 and CDR2: SQVTM and ANQGSEA. The CDR3 consists of 14 residues.

The chain uses TRBV6-1 and TRBJ2-1; 11 bases match TRBD2. From germline, CDR1 is MNHNS and CDR2 SASEGT. V lost 3 bases to trimming and J lost 13 bases; unmatched junction nucleotides: 11. The length of the CDR3 is 15 residues. The CDR3 loop reads CASSDGSGGAETQFF. CDR3 DNA sequence: TGTGCCAGCAGTGACGGTAGCGGGGGGGCTGAGACCCAGTTCTTC.

V and J are TRBV12-3 or TRBV12-4 and TRBJ2-1; 15 nucleotides match TRBD2. The CDR3 contains 17 residues. The junction had 6 bases not matched to a gene; V was cut back by 5 bases and J by 4 bases. The CDR3 region is CASSPGLAGGGYNEQFF. CDR3 in DNA: TGTGCCAGCAGTCCTGGACTAGCGGGGGGGGGGTACAATGAGCAGTTCTTC.